This T cell receptor (beta chain) is drawn from a study of human T cells and chemical hapten exposure. About this clonotype: One end of the junction does not line up with germline, which may come from a read error.

In the source study's methods: Across samples, TCR counts had a median of about 92,000 and ranged from about 20,000 to 750,000. TCRdb re-called the RACE reads through MiXCR, storing one row per CDR3 protein. The V and J calls reflect TCRdb's pipeline rather than the authors' work. The table includes tens of thousands of distinct CDR3 sequences, 25% to 40% detected once. The CDR3 is 17 amino acids. Indicated time point: patch test 1, 2 weeks after DPC sensitization. Treatment of the sample: therapeutic diphenylcyclopropenone sensitization with weekly scalp DPC. The donor pool consisted of alopecia patients aged 18 to 70 years, considered suitable for DPC. Unfractionated whole blood served as the source for total RNA extraction.

The TCR sequence derives from a man in his forties with alopecia areata. Some clones in this sample may be carry-over from other donors' samples. The sample in question was whole blood, obtained in connection with sensitization to the hapten diphenylcyclopropenone (DPC). V usage is TRBV12-3 or TRBV12-4 and J usage is TRBJ2-1, with 11 bases fitting TRBD2. The CDR3 sequence: CSSSAPGTSGPYNEQFF. The CDR3 bases are TGTTCCAGCAGTGCCCCCGGGACTAGCGGTCCCTACAATGAGCAGTTCTTC.